Presented here are 27 T cell receptor beta chains from one specimen sequenced in a study of blood T cell repertoires in COVID-19. The table came from immunoSEQ multiplex PCR; TCRdb's copy has only in-frame clones and leaves some out. The data show 200,000 to 250,000 clones, around 90% seen once. Input material: peripheral blood. The receptors stem from a man between 70 and 80 years old with acute or convalescent COVID-19.

V usage is TRBV24-1 and J usage is TRBJ2-1, with D possibly being TRBD1 (6 bases). V was cut by 4 bases and J by 8 bases, with 17 bases left in between. The CDR3 runs 15 residues. Germline-derived CDR1 and CDR2 are KGHDR and SFDVKD. The CDR3: CATSDTGLPGDEQFF. The CDR3 nucleotides read TGTGCCACCAGTGACACAGGGTTACCGGGCGATGAGCAGTTCTTC.

This clone was observed a single time. The J gene is TRBJ1-5, the V gene TRBV19, with TRBD1 as a possible D gene (5 bases). This CDR3 has 13 residues. The germline V and J ends were trimmed by 5 bases and 3 bases, with 8 bases remaining between them. The germline CDR1 and CDR2 sequences are LNHDA and SQIVND (reference sequence). The CDR3 region has the DNA TGTGCCAGTAGTCAGGGTTTCAATCAGCCCCAGCATTTT. Translated, it gives CASSQGFNQPQHF.

V gene TRBV7-2 combines with J gene TRBJ2-1; no clear D gene. Trimming pared 1 base from V and 10 bases from J, leaving 8 bases between. This CDR3 has 12 residues. The V gene's germline CDR1 is SGHTA and CDR2 FQGNSA. This CDR3 reads CASSLDRREQFF. The CDR3, as DNA: TGTGCCAGCAGCTTAGACCGCAGGGAGCAGTTCTTC.

This clone was detected only a few times. The sample contains more than one DNA sequence encoding this CDR3. The V and J genes are TRBV18 and TRBJ1-2, with D maybe TRBD1 (5 bases). V gave up 2 bases and J gave up 1 base, with 5 bases separating them. The CDR3 sequence is 13 residues long. CDR1 KGHSH and CDR2 LQKENI come from the germline V gene. The DNA for the CDR3 is TGTGCCAGCTCACCAGACAGTAACTATGGCTACACCTTC. Translated: CASSPDSNYGYTF. The variable domain in full, with the rest retrieved from reference TRBV18 and TRBJ1-2, is NAGVMQNPRHLVRRRGQEARLRCSPMKGHSHVYWYRQLPEEGLKFMVYLQKENIIDESGMPKERFSAEFPKEGPSILRIQQVVRGDSAAYFCASSPDSNYGYTFGSGTRLTVV.

The chain combines TRBV6-5 with TRBJ2-7; a weak D match, TRBD1 (6 bases). The germline CDR1 and CDR2 sequences are MNHEY and SVGAGI. V dropped 0 bases and J dropped 3 bases, with 15 bases sitting between them. This CDR3 has 16 amino acids. The CDR3 sequence is CASSYSMQGSYYEQYF. CDR3 sequence (DNA): TGTGCCAGCAGTTACTCGATGCAGGGGTCTTACTACGAGCAGTACTTC.

This sequence joins TRBV5-1 and TRBJ2-2; 8 bases are shared with TRBD1. Germline V gene sequence: CDR1 SGHRS, CDR2 YFSETQ. The CDR3 loop spans 17 amino acids. Trimming cost V 0 bases and J 0 bases; bases outside gene matches: 4. The CDR3 DNA is TGCGCCAGCAGCTTGGAGTCACAGGGGGCGAACACCGGGGAGCTGTTTTTT. It translates to CASSLESQGANTGELFF. Using reference TRBV5-1 and TRBJ2-2 for the parts outside the CDR3, the full variable domain is KAGVTQTPRYLIKTRGQQVTLSCSPISGHRSVSWYQQTPGQGLQFLFEYFSETQRNKGNFPGRFSGRQFSNSRSEMNVSTLELGDSALYLCASSLESQGANTGELFFGEGSRLTVL.

This clone was counted between two and nine times. The genes are TRBV19 and TRBJ2-7; TRBD2 aligns across 11 bases. The CDR3 has 16 amino acids. CDR1 and CDR2 from the germline V gene are LNHDA and SQIVND (reference sequence). V gave up 5 bases and J gave up 1 base; unmatched junction bases: 7. This CDR3 reads CASSEISGRGSYEQYF. The CDR3 coding sequence is TGTGCCAGTAGTGAGATTAGCGGGAGGGGTTCCTACGAGCAGTACTTC.

This chain links TRBV4-2 with TRBJ1-1, with a tentative D call TRBD1 (5 bases). Germline-derived CDR1 and CDR2 are LGHNA and YNFKEQ. The ends were cut back, 4 bases at V and 0 bases at J, with 12 bases in the middle. CDR3 size: 15 residues. CDR3 bases: TGTGCCAGCAGCCGAGGTCGGGGGTTGAACACTGAAGCTTTCTTT. Residues: CASSRGRGLNTEAFF.

The chain's CDR3 is CASSGDISYEQYF. In nucleotides, the CDR3 is TGTGCCAGTAGTGGGGACATCTCCTACGAGCAGTACTTC. The chain recombines TRBV19 with TRBJ2-7, with TRBD1 as a possible D gene (6 bases). V was pared by 5 bases and J by 0 bases, with 8 bases between. The CDR3 is 13 residues long. The germline gives CDR1 LNHDA, CDR2 SQIVND (reference sequence).

The chain recombines TRBV5-1 with TRBJ2-3, with 12 bases matching TRBD2. The CDR3 contains 16 residues. V trimming: 5 bases; J trimming: 0 bases; junction bases outside the gene matches: 4. Germline V gives CDR1 SGHRS, CDR2 YFSETQ. CDR3 protein: CASRIGTSGSTDTQYF. CDR3 nucleotide sequence: TGCGCCAGCAGAATCGGGACTAGCGGGAGCACAGATACGCAGTATTTT.

The rearrangement links TRBV5-5 to TRBJ1-2; D is possibly TRBD1 (6 bases). CDR1 is SGHKS, CDR2 YYEKEE, per germline (reference sequence). V was shortened by 3 bases and J by 4 bases, with 16 bases between the two germline ends. The CDR3 contains 15 residues. CDR3 protein: CASSSGTRYSYGYTF. In DNA form, the CDR3 reads TGTGCCAGCAGCTCCGGGACAAGATATAGCTATGGCTACACCTTC.

J is TRBJ1-5 and V is TRBV5-1, with 9 nucleotides matching TRBD1. The CDR3 covers 15 residues. V lost 2 bases to trimming and J lost 7 bases; unmatched junction nucleotides: 7. Germline lookup yields CDR1 SGHRS and CDR2 YFSETQ. CDR3 region: CASSLGDRDTQPQHF. DNA of the CDR3: TGCGCCAGCAGCTTAGGGGACAGGGATACCCAGCCCCAGCATTTT.

The J gene is TRBJ2-5, the V gene TRBV4-1; 8 bases are shared with TRBD2. V shed 1 base, J shed 4 bases, and the junction held 11 bases outside the gene matches. This CDR3 region has 17 residues. The germline V gene encodes CDR1 MGHRA and CDR2 YSYEKL. In DNA, the CDR3 is TGCGCCAGCAGCCAAGGTACCGGGGGGGCTCGCGGAGAGACCCAGTACTTC. Residues: CASSQGTGGARGETQYF.

The chain uses TRBV21-1 and TRBJ2-3; the table assigns TRBD2, which was not confirmed against the DNA. TRBV21-1 represents a pseudogene. This CDR3 region has 18 residues. This CDR3 is CASSVRCGLAGEVDTQYF. Written as DNA, the CDR3 is TGTGCCAGCAGCGTTAGATGTGGACTAGCGGGAGAAGTGGATACGCAGTATTTT.

This chain uses TRBV12-5 with TRBJ2-7; TRBD2 matches at 7 bases. CDR1 LGHNT and CDR2 FRNRAP come from the germline V gene. The ends lost 5 bases at V and 0 bases at J; junction bases unmatched: 7. This CDR3 is built from 15 residues. The CDR3 region is CASGGRAGASYEQYF. CDR3 DNA: TGTGCTAGTGGTGGTCGTGCGGGAGCCTCCTACGAGCAGTACTTC.

This chain uses TRBV28 with TRBJ2-1; 10 positions agree with TRBD1. Germline lookup yields CDR1 MDHEN and CDR2 SYDVKM. The CDR3 contains 16 residues. V was pared by 7 bases and J by 2 bases, with 8 bases of the junction left unmatched. CDR3: CASITGGTGAYNEQFF. DNA of the CDR3: TGTGCCAGCATCACAGGAGGGACAGGGGCCTACAATGAGCAGTTCTTC. Filled out from reference TRBV28 and TRBJ2-1, the complete variable domain reads DVKVTQSSRYLVKRTGEKVFLECVQDMDHENMFWYRQDPGLGLRLIYFSYDVKMKEKGDIPEGYSVSREKKERFSLILESASTNQTSMYLCASITGGTGAYNEQFFGPGTRLTVL.

J is TRBJ2-7 and V is TRBV6-5, with D perhaps TRBD1 (5 bases). The CDR3 is made up of 13 amino acids. Trimming shortened V by 6 bases and J by 2 bases, and 11 bases separated the two germline ends. CDR1 and CDR2 from the germline V gene are MNHEY and SVGAGI. DNA of the CDR3: TGTGCCAGCAGGGACACTGGGCCCTACGAGCAGTACTTC. It encodes CASRDTGPYEQYF.

This chain connects TRBV5-5 to TRBJ1-4; perhaps TRBD1 as D (5 bases). This CDR3 is built from 15 residues. Per germline, CDR1 SGHKS and CDR2 YYEKEE (reference sequence). The ends were cut back, 4 bases at V and 0 bases at J, with 10 bases in the middle. For the CDR3, the DNA is TGTGCCAGCAGCCGCGGGGCAGCAACTAATGAAAAACTGTTTTTT. It codes for CASSRGAATNEKLFF.

The chain is built from TRBV28 and TRBJ2-5; 9 bases map to TRBD1. Germline V gene lookup returns CDR1 MDHEN and CDR2 SYDVKM. The V segment lost 8 bases and the J segment 10 bases; nucleotides outside the gene matches: 8. The CDR3 has 12 residues. CDR3 sequence (DNA): TGTGCCAGCGGGACAGGGTGGAGGGGCCAGTACTTC. Translated: CASGTGWRGQYF.

The V and J genes are TRBV15 and TRBJ1-1; no reliable D call. CDR1 is LNHNV, CDR2 YYDKDF, per germline (reference sequence). The CDR3 is made up of 14 amino acids. With 0 bases removed from V and 6 bases from J, the gap between germline ends came to 11 bases. CDR3 coding DNA: TGTGCCACCAGCAGAGATGTGTCAGTTTCTGAAGCTTTCTTT. The encoded protein is CATSRDVSVSEAFF.

The gene calls are TRBV7-9 and TRBJ2-2; 8 bases map to TRBD2. Germline loops: CDR1 SEHNR, CDR2 FQNEAQ (reference sequence). The CDR3 spans 14 residues. The J segment lost 4 bases and the V segment lost 8 bases, leaving 6 bases of the junction unmatched. CDR3 bases: TGTGCCAGCCTACGGGGGGGCGGCACCGGGGAGCTGTTTTTT. Translated: CASLRGGGTGELFF. The whole variable domain, filled in from reference TRBV7-9 and TRBJ2-2, reads DTGVSQNPRHKITKRGQNVTFRCDPISEHNRLYWYRQTLGQGPEFLTYFQNEAQLEKSRLLSDRFSAERPKGSFSTLEIQRTEQGDSAMYLCASLRGGGTGELFFGEGSRLTVL.

As DNA, the CDR3 is TGCGCCAGCAGCCCGGGAGGGCGGTCCTACAATGAGCAGTTCTTC. Its protein is CASSPGGRSYNEQFF. This chain links TRBV4-3 with TRBJ2-1; 8 bases line up with TRBD2. Germline-derived CDR1 and CDR2 are LGHNA and YSLEER. V dropped 4 bases and J dropped 1; count of bases not matched to a gene: 3. There are 15 residues in the CDR3.

In the case of this clone: This sample also contains other DNA sequences that code for the same CDR3. In nucleotides, the CDR3 is TGTGCCAGCAGTTTGAGCGGAGACTCCTACGAGCAGTACTTC. This encodes CASSLSGDSYEQYF. The genes are TRBV28 and TRBJ2-7; a possible D gene is TRBD2 (5 bases). V was shortened by 3 bases and J by 0 bases, with 9 bases between the two germline ends. This CDR3 is 14 amino acids long. Germline V gives CDR1 MDHEN, CDR2 SYDVKM.

The chain couples TRBV7-2 to TRBJ1-2; 8 bases map to TRBD1. V was pared by 3 bases and J by 2 bases, with 5 bases of the junction left unmatched. The CDR3 covers 15 residues. Germline CDR1 reads SGHTA; CDR2 reads FQGNSA. As DNA, the CDR3 is TGTGCCAGCAGCTTTAAGACAGGGGACAACTATGGCTACACCTTC. Translated: CASSFKTGDNYGYTF.

The CDR3: CASSTTGGRSYEQYF. The CDR3 bases are TGTGCCAGCAGCACCACCGGGGGACGGAGCTACGAGCAGTACTTC. The V call is TRBV6-6, the J call TRBJ2-7; D possibly corresponds to TRBD2 (6 bases). The CDR3 is 15 residues long. Germline CDR1 reads MNHNY; CDR2 reads SVGAGI (reference sequence). Trimming pared 6 bases from V and 3 bases from J, leaving 18 bases between.

The chain couples TRBV5-4 to TRBJ2-3; the D is unclear. V was shortened by 0 bases and J by 3 bases, with 5 bases between the two germline ends. The CDR3 runs 13 residues. Germline loops: CDR1 SGHNT, CDR2 YYREEE (reference sequence). CDR3 amino acids: CASSLAGTDTQYF. The CDR3 DNA follows: TGTGCCAGCAGCTTGGCCGGGACAGATACGCAGTATTTT.

The rearrangement uses TRBV5-1 and TRBJ2-1, with 8 bases identical to TRBD2. The CDR3 covers 15 residues. CDR1 is SGHRS and CDR2 is YFSETQ in the germline V gene. Unmatched junction bases numbered 9, after V lost 0 bases and J lost 10 bases. The CDR3: CASSLAGLADLEQFF. The CDR3 nucleotides are TGCGCCAGCAGCTTGGCCGGACTAGCCGACCTCGAGCAGTTCTTC.